This T cell receptor (beta chain) appears in the sequencing data of a study of blood T cell repertoires in COVID-19. Germline V lookup: CDR1 SGHTS, CDR2 YDEGEE. The CDR3 runs 14 residues. V was trimmed by 7 bases and J by 1 base, leaving 11 bases between them. TCRdb keeps only in-frame clones here, not all; method: immunoSEQ multiplex PCR. This sample yields 150,000 to 160,000 clones, of which roughly nine tenths are seen a single time; 0.55% belongs to the top ten. The receptor comes from a man in his fifties or sixties with acute or convalescent COVID-19. What was sequenced was peripheral blood. V is TRBV5-8 and J is TRBJ2-2; a weak D match, TRBD2 (5 bases). The DNA for the CDR3 is TGTGCCAGCGGGAGACGGGAGAACACCGGGGAGCTGTTTTTT. This codes for CASGRRENTGELFF.